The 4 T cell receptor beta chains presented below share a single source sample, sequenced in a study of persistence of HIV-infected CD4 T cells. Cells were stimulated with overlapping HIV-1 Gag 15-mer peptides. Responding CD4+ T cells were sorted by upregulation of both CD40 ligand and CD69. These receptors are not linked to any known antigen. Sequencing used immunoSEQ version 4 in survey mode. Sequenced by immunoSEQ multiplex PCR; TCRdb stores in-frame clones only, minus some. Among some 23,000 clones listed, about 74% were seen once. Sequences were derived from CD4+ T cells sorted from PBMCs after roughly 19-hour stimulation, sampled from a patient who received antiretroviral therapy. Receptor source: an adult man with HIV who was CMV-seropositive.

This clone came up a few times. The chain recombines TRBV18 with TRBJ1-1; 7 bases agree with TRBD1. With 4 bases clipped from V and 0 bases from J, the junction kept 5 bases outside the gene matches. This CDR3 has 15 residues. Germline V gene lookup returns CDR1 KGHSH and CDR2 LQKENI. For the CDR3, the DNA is TGTGCCAGCTCACAACAGGGGCCCATGAACACTGAAGCTTTCTTT. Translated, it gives CASSQQGPMNTEAFF.

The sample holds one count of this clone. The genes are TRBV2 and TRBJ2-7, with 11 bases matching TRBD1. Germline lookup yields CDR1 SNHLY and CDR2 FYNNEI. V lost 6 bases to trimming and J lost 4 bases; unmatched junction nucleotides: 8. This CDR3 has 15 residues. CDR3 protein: CASRGAGQGVYEQYF. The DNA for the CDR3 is TGTGCCAGCAGGGGAGCGGGACAGGGGGTTTACGAGCAGTACTTC.

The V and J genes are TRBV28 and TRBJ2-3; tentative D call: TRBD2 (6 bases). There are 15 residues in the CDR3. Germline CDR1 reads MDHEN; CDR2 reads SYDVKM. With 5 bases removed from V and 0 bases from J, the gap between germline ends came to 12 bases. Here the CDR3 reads CASSLGGTSTDTQYF. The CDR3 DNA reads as TGTGCCAGCAGTCTCGGGGGAACTAGCACAGATACGCAGTATTTT.

For the CDR3, the DNA is TGTGCCACCAGTGATCCCGGGACAGGGAGTAGTCAGCCCCAGCATTTT. This gives the protein CATSDPGTGSSQPQHF. V and J are TRBV24-1 and TRBJ1-5; TRBD1 aligns across 9 bases. V was pared by 3 bases and J by 6 bases, with 8 bases of the junction left unmatched. Germline CDR1 is KGHDR and CDR2 is SFDVKD. The CDR3 extends over 16 amino acids.